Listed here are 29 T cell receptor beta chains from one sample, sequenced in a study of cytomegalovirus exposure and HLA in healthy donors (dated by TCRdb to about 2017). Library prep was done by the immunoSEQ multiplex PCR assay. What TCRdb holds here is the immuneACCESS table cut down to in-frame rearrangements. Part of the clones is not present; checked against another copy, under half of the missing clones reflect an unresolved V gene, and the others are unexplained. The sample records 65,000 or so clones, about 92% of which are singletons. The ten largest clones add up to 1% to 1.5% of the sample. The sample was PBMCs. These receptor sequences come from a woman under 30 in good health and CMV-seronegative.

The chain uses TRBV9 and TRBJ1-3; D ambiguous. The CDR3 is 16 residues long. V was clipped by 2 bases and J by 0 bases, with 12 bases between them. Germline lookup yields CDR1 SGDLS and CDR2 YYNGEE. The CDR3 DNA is TGTGCCAGCAGCGTGTTCGAGCGTCTCTCTGGAAACACCATATATTTT. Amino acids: CASSVFERLSGNTIYF.

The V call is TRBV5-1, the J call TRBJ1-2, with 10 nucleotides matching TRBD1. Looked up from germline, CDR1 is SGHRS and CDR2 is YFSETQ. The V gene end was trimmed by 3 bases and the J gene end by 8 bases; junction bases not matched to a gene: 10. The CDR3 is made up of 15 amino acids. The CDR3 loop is CASSWVLTGGEGYTF. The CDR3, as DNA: TGCGCCAGCAGCTGGGTGCTGACAGGGGGCGAAGGCTACACCTTC. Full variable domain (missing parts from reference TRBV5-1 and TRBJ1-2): KAGVTQTPRYLIKTRGQQVTLSCSPISGHRSVSWYQQTPGQGLQFLFEYFSETQRNKGNFPGRFSGRQFSNSRSEMNVSTLELGDSALYLCASSWVLTGGEGYTFGSGTRLTVV.

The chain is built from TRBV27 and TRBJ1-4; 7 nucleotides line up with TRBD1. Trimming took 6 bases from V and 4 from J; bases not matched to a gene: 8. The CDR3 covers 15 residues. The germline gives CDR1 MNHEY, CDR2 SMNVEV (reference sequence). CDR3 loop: CASSWRGPGNEKLFF. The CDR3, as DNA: TGTGCCAGCAGCTGGAGGGGGCCCGGTAATGAAAAACTGTTTTTT.

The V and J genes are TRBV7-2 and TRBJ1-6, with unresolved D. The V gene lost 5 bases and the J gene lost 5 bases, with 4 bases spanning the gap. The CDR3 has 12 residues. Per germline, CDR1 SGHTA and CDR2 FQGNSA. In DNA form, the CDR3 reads TGTGCCAGCAGCACAAATAATTCACCCCTCCACTTT. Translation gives CASSTNNSPLHF.

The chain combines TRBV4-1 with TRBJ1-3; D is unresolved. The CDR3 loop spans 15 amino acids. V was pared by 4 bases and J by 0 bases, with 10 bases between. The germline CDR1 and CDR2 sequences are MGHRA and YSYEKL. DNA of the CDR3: TGCGCCAGCAGCCCCCAGGCCAGCTCTGGAAACACCATATATTTT. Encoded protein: CASSPQASSGNTIYF.

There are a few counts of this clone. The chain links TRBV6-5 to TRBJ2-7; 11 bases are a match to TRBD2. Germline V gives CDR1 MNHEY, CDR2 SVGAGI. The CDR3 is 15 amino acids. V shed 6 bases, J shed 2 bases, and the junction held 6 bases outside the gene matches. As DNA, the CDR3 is TGTGCCAGCAGCCTGACTAGCGGGATAGCCTACGAGCAGTACTTC. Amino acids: CASSLTSGIAYEQYF.

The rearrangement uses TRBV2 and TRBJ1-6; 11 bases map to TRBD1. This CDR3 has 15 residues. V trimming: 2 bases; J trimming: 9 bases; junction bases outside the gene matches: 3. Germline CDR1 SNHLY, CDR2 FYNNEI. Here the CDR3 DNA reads TGTGCCAGCAGTGAAAGGGGACAGGGGGTTTCACCCCTCCACTTT. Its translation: CASSERGQGVSPLHF.

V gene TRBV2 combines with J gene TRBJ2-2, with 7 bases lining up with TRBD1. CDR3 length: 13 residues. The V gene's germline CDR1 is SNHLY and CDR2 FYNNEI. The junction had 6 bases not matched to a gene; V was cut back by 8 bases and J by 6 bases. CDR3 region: CASCYRGAGELFF. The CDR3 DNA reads TGTGCCAGCTGCTACAGGGGCGCCGGGGAGCTGTTTTTT.

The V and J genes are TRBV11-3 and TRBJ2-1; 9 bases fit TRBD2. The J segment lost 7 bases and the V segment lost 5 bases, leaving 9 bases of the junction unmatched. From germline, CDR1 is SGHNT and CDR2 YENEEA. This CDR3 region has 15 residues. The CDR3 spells CASSEQRGAGNEQFF. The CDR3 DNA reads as TGTGCCAGCAGCGAACAGCGGGGGGCAGGAAATGAGCAGTTCTTC.

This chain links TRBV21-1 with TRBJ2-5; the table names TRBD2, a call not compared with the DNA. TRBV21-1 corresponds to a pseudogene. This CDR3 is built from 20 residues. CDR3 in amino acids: CASSKAPPTSGRGGGETQYF. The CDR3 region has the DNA TGTGCCAGCAGCAAAGCGCCGCCGACTAGCGGGCGGGGCGGGGGGGAGACCCAGTACTTC.

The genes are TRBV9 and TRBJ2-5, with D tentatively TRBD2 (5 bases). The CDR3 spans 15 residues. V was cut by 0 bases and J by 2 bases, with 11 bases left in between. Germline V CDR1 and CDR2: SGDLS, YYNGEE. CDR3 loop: CASSVGGLAQETQYF. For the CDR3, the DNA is TGTGCCAGCAGCGTAGGCGGCCTAGCTCAAGAGACCCAGTACTTC. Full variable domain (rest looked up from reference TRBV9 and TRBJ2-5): DSGVTQTPKHLITATGQRVTLRCSPRSGDLSVYWYQQSLDQGLQFLIQYYNGEERAKGNILERFSAQQFPDLHSELNLSSLELGDSALYFCASSVGGLAQETQYFGPGTRLLVL.

CDR3 in amino acids: CASSLADRLQETQYF. In nucleotides, the CDR3 is TGTGCCAGCAGCTTAGCCGACAGGCTCCAAGAGACCCAGTACTTC. The gene calls are TRBV7-6 and TRBJ2-5, with TRBD1 as a possible D gene (6 bases). CDR1 and CDR2 (germline): SGHVS, FNYEAQ. This CDR3 is built from 15 residues. V dropped 0 bases and J dropped 1 base, with 9 bases sitting between them.

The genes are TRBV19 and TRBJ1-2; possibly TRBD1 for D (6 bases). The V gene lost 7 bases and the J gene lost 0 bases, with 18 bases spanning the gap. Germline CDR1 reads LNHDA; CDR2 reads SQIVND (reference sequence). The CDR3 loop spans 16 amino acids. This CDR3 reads CASTPWGPEANYGYTF. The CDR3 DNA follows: TGTGCCAGTACCCCCTGGGGGCCCGAAGCTAACTATGGCTACACCTTC.

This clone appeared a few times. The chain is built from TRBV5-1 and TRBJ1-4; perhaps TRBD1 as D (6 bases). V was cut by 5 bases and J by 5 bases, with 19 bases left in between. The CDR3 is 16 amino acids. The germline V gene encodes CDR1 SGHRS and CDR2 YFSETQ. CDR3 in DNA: TGCGCCAGCAGTCTAAGAGCGCAGGGGTCAAATGAAAAACTGTTTTTT. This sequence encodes CASSLRAQGSNEKLFF.

As DNA, the CDR3 is TGTGCCATCTCGGCTAGCGGGAGCTACGAGCAGTACTTC. This sequence encodes CAISASGSYEQYF. This sequence joins TRBV10-3 and TRBJ2-7; 10 positions match TRBD2. Germline CDR1 and CDR2: ENHRY and SYGVKD. The length of the CDR3 is 13 residues. V was pared by 8 bases and J by 3 bases, with 4 bases of the junction left unmatched.

The CDR3 loop is CASSLTGGVSNEQFF. CDR3 DNA: TGTGCCAGTAGTTTAACAGGGGGCGTTTCGAATGAGCAGTTCTTC. J is TRBJ2-1 and V is TRBV19, with TRBD1 matching over 9 bases. J was trimmed by 7 bases and V by 5 bases; bases with no gene match: 9. There are 15 residues in the CDR3. CDR1 and CDR2 from the germline V gene are LNHDA and SQIVND (reference sequence).

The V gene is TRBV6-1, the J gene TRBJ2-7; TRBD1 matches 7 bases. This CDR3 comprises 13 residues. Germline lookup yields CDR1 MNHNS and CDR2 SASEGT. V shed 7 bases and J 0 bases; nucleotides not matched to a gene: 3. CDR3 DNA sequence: TGTGCCAGCATGGGACAGAACTCCTACGAGCAGTACTTC. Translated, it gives CASMGQNSYEQYF.

CDR3 bases: TGTGCCAGCAGTGACGGGGAGGGCCCGAACAATGAGCAGTTCTTC. Translated, it gives CASSDGEGPNNEQFF. The chain recombines TRBV6-4 with TRBJ2-1; TRBD2 matches 7 bases. Looked up from germline, CDR1 is MRHNA and CDR2 is SNTAGT. This CDR3 is 15 amino acids long. The trim removed 2 bases at V and 5 bases at J, leaving 6 bases unmatched.

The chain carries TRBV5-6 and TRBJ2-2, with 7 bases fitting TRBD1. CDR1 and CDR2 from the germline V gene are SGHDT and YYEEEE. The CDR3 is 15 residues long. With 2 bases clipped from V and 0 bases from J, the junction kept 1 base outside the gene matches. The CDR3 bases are TGTGCCAGCAGCTTTGGGACAGCGAACACCGGGGAGCTGTTTTTT. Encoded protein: CASSFGTANTGELFF.

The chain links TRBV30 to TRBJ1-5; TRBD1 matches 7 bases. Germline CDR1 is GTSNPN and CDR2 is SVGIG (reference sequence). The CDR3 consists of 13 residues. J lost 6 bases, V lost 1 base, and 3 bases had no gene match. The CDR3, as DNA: TGTGCCTGGAGTGGACAGGGCACTCAGCCCCAGCATTTT. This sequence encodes CAWSGQGTQPQHF.

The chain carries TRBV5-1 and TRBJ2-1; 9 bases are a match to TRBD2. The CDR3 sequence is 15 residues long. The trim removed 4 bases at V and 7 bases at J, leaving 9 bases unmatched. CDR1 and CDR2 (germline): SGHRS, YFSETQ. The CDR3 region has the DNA TGCGCCAGCAGCCATCTAGCGGGAACAATGAATGAGCAGTTCTTC. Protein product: CASSHLAGTMNEQFF.

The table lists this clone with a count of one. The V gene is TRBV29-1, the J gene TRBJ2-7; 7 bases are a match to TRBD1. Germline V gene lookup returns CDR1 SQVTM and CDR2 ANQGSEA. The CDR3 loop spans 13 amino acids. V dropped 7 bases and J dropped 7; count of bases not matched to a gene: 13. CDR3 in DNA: TGCAGCGCGACAGGACACAGGGGCCTGGAGCAGTACTTC. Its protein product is CSATGHRGLEQYF.

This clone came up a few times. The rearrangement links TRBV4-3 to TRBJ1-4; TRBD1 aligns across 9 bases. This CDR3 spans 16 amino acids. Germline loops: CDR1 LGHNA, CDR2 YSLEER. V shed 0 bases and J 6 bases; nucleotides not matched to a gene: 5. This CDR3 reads CASSQDLTGGDEKLFF. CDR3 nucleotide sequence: TGCGCCAGCAGCCAAGATTTGACAGGGGGTGATGAAAAACTGTTTTTT.

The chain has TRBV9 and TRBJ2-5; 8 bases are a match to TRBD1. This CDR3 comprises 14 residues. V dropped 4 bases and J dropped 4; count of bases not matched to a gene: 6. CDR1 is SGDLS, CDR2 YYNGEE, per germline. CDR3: CASSRGQGGETQYF. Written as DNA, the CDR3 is TGTGCCAGCAGCAGAGGACAGGGTGGAGAGACCCAGTACTTC.

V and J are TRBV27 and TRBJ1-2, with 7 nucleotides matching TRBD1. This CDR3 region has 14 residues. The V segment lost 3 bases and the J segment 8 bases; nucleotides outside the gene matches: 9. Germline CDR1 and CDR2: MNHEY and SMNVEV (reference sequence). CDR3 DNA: TGTGCCAGCAGTTTCTCAGACAGGGCCTCCGGCTACACCTTC. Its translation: CASSFSDRASGYTF.

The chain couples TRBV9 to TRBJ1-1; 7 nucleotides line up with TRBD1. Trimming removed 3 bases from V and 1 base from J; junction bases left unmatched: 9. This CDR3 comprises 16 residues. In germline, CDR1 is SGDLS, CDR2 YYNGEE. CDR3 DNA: TGTGCCAGCAGCGCCTTACAGGGGATGAAGAACACTGAAGCTTTCTTT. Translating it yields CASSALQGMKNTEAFF.

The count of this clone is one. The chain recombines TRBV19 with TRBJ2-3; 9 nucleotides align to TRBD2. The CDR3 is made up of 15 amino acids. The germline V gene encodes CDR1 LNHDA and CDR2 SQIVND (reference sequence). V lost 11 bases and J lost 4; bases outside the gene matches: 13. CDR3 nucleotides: TGTGCCGTTTCGAAGACTAGCGGTTTTCCAGATACGCAGTATTTT. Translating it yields CAVSKTSGFPDTQYF.

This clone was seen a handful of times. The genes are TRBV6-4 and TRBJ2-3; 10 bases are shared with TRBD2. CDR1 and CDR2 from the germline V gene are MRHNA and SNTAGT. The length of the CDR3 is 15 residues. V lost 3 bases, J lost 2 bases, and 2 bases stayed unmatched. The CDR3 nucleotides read TGTGCCAGCAGTGAAGGGACTAGCGCCACAGATACGCAGTATTTT. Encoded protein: CASSEGTSATDTQYF.

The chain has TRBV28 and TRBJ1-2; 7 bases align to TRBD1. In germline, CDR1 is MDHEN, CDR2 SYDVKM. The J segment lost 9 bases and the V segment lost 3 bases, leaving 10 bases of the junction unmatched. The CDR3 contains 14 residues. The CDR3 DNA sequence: TGTGCCAGCAGTTTCCTCGCGACAGGGATGAGCTACACCTTC. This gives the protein CASSFLATGMSYTF.